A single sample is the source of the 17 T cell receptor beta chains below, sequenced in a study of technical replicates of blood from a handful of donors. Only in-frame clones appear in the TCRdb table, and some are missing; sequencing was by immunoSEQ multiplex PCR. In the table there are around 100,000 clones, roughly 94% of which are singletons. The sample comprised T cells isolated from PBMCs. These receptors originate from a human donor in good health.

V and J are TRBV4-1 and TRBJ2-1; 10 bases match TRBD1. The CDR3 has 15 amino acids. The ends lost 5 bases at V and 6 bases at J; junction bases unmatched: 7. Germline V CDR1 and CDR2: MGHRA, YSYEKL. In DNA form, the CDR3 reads TGCGCCAGCAGCTATCCGGGACAGGGGACCAATGAGCAGTTCTTC. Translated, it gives CASSYPGQGTNEQFF.

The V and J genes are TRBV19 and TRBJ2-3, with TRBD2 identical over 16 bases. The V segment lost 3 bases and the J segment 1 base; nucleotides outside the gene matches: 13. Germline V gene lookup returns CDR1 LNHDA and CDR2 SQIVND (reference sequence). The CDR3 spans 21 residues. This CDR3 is CASSMGLAGGRIPPGTDTQYF. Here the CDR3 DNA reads TGTGCCAGTAGTATGGGACTAGCGGGAGGGCGGATCCCCCCTGGCACAGATACGCAGTATTTT.

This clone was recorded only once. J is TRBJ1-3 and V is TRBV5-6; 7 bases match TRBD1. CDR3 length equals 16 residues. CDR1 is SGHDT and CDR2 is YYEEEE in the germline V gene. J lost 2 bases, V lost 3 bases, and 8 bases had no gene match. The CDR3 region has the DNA TGTGCCAGCAGCTACGGGACAGTCTGGGCTGGAAACACCATATATTTT. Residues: CASSYGTVWAGNTIYF.

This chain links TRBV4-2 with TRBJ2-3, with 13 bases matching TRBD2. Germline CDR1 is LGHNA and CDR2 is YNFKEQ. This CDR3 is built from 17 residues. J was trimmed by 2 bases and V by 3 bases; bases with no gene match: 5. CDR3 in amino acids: CASSHGGLAGATDTQYF. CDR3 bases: TGTGCCAGCAGCCACGGTGGACTAGCGGGGGCCACAGATACGCAGTATTTT.

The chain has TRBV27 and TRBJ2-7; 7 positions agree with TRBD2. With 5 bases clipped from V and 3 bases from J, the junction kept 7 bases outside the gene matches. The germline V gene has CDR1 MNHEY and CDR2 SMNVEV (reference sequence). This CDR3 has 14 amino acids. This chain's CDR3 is CASSQTSPHYEQYF. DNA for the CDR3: TGTGCCAGCAGTCAGACTAGCCCTCACTACGAGCAGTACTTC.

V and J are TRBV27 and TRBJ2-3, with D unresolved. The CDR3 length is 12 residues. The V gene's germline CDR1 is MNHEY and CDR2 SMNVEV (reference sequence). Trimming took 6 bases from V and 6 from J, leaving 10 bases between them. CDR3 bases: TGTGCCAGCAGCCCCCTCGGGGATACGCAGTATTTT. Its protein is CASSPLGDTQYF.

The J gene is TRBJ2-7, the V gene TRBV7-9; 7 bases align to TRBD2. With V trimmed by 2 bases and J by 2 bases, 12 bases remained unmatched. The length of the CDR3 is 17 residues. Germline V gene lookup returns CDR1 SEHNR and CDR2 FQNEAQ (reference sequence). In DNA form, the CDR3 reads TGTGCCAGCAGCTTACCCTTAGGAAGCGGGGCTACCTACGAGCAGTACTTC. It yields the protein CASSLPLGSGATYEQYF.

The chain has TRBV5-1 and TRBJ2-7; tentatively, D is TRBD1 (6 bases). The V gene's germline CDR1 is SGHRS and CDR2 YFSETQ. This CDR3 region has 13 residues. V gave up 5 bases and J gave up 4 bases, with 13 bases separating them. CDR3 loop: CASSLTGDYEQYF. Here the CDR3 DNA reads TGCGCCAGCAGTTTGACAGGTGATTACGAGCAGTACTTC.

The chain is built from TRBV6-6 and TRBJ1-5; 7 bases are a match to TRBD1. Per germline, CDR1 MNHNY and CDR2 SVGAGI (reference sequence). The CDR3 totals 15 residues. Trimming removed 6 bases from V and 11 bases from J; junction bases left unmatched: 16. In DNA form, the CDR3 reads TGTGCCAGCAGATCTGAGGGGGCTGGGTCTGTGGCCCAGCATTTT. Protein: CASRSEGAGSVAQHF.

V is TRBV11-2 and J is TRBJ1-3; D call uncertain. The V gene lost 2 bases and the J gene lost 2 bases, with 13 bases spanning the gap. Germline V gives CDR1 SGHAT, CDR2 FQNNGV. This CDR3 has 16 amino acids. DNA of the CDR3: TGTGCCAGCAGCTTATTTAGTGGGGAGACTGGAAACACCATATATTTT. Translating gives CASSLFSGETGNTIYF.

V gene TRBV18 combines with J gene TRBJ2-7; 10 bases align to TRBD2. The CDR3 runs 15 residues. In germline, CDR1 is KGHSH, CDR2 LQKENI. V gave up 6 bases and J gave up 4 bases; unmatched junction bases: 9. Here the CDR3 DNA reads TGTGCCAGCTCCGAGATAGCGGGAGGAAGTTACGAGCAGTACTTC. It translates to CASSEIAGGSYEQYF.

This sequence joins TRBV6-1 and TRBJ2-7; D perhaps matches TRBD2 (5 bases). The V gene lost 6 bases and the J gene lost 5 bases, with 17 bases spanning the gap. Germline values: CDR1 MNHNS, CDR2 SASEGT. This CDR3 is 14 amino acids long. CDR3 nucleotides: TGTGCCAGCAGGGACCTCCGCGGGTGGGACGAGCAGTACTTC. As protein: CASRDLRGWDEQYF.

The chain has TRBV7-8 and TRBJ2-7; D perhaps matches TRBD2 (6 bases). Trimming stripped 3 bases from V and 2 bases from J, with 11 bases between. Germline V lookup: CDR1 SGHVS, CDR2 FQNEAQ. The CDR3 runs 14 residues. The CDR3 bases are TGTGCCAGCAGCTTGAGCGGGCCCGCCTACGAGCAGTACTTC. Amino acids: CASSLSGPAYEQYF.

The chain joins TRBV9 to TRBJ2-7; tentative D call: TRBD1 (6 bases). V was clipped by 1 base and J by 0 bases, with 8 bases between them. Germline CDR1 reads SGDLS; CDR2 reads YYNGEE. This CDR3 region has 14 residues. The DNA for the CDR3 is TGTGCCAGCAGCGTAACAGGGAGCTCCTACGAGCAGTACTTC. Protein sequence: CASSVTGSSYEQYF.

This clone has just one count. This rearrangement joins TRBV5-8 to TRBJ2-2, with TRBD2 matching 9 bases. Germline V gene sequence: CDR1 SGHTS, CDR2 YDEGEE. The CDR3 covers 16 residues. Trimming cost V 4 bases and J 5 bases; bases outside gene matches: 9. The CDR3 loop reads CASSQRGSGSTGELFF. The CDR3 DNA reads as TGTGCCAGCAGCCAAAGAGGTAGCGGGAGTACCGGGGAGCTGTTTTTT. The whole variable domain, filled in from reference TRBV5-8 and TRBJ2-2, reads EAGVTQSPTHLIKTRGQQATLRCSPISGHTSVYWYQQALGLGLQFLLWYDEGEERNRGNFPPRFSGRQFPNYSSELNVNALELEDSALYLCASSQRGSGSTGELFFGEGSRLTVL.

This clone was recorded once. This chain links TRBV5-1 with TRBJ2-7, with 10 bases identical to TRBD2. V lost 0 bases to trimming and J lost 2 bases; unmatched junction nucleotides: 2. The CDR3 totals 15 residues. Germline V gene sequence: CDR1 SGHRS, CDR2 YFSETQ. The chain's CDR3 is CASSLDTSGAYEQYF. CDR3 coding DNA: TGCGCCAGCAGCTTGGACACTAGCGGGGCCTACGAGCAGTACTTC.

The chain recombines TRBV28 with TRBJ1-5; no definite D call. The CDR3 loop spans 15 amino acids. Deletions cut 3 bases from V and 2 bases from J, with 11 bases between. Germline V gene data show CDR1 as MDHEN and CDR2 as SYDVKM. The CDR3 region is CASSFSLYGNQPQHF. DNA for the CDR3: TGTGCCAGCAGTTTCAGTCTTTATGGCAATCAGCCCCAGCATTTT.